This TCR beta chain was sequenced for a study of control samples from healthy donors and cancer patients. Produced via immunoSEQ multiplex PCR; TCRdb's table is partial and in-frame only. The repertoire holds approximately 150,000 clones, with approximately 90% as singletons. V was pared by 10 bases and J by 5 bases, with 9 bases between. The germline CDR1 and CDR2 sequences are MNHEY and SMNVEV (reference sequence). The length of the CDR3 is 11 residues. This receptor was identified in a young woman in good health. The chain employs TRBV27 and TRBJ1-5; unclear D gene. Sequenced sample: blood. DNA of the CDR3: TGTGCCACAGGCCTCGATCAGCCCCAGCATTTT. Encoded protein: CATGLDQPQHF.